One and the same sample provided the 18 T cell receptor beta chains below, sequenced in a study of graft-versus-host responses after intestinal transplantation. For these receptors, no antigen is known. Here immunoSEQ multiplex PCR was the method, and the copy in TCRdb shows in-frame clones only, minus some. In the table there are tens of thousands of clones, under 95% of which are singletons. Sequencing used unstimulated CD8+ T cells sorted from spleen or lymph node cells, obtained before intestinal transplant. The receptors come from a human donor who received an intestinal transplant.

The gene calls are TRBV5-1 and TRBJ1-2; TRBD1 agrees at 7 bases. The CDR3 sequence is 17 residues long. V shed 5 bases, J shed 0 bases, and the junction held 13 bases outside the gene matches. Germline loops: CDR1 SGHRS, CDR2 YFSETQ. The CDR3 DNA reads TGCGCCAGCAGACAGGCGACAGGGAAAAGGTCTAACTATGGCTACACCTTC. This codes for CASRQATGKRSNYGYTF.

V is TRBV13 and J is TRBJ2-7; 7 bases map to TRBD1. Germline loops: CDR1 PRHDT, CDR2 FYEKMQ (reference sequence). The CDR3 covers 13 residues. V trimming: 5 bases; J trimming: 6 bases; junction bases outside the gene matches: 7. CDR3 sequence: CASSIGTVGEQYF. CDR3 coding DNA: TGTGCCAGCAGCATCGGGACAGTGGGCGAGCAGTACTTC.

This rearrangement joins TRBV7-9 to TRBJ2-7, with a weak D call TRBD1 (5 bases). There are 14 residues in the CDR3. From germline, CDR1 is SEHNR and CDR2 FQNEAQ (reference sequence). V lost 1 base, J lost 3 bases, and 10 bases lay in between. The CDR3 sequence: CASSLGPDSYEQYF. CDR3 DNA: TGTGCCAGCAGCTTAGGACCCGACAGCTACGAGCAGTACTTC.

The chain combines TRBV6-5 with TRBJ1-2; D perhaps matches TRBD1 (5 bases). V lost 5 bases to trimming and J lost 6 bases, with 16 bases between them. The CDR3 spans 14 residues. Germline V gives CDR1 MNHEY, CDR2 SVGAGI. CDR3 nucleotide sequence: TGTGCCAGCAGTCCACTTCCGGGACGTGATGGCTACACCTTC. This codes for CASSPLPGRDGYTF.

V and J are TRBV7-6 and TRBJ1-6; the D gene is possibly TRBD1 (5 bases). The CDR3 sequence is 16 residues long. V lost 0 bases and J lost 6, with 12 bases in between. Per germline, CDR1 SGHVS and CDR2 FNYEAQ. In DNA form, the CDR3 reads TGTGCCAGCAGCTTAGCAGGGATCGGGACTAATTCACCCCTCCACTTT. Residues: CASSLAGIGTNSPLHF.

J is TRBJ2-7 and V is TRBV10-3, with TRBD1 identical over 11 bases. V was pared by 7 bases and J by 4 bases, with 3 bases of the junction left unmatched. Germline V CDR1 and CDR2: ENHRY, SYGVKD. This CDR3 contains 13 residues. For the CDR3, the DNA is TGTGCCATCAATGGACAGGGGGCTTACGAGCAGTACTTC. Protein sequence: CAINGQGAYEQYF.

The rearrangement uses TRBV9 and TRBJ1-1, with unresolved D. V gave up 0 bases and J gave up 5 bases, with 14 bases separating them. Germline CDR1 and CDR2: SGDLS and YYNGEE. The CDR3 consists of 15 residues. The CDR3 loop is CASSVDWGSGTEAFF. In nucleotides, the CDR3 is TGTGCCAGCAGCGTAGACTGGGGTTCGGGGACTGAAGCTTTCTTT.

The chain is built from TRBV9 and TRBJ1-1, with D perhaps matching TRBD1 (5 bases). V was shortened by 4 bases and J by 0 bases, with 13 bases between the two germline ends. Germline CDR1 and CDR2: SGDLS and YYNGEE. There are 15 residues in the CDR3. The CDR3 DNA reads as TGTGCCAGCAGCCGGGAGAGGGGTATGAACACTGAAGCTTTCTTT. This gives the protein CASSRERGMNTEAFF.

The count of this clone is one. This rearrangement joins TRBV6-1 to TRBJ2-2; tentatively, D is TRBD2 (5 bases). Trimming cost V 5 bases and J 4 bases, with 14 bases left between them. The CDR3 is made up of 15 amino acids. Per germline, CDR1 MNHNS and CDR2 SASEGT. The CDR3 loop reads CASSWTEDFTGELFF. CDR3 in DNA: TGTGCCAGCAGTTGGACGGAGGATTTCACCGGGGAGCTGTTTTTT.

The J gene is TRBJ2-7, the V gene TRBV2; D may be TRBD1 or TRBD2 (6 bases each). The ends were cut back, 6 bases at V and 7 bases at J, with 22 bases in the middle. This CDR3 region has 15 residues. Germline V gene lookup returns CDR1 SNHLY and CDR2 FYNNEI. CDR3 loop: CASREEGGVVGEQYF. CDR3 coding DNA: TGTGCCAGCAGGGAGGAGGGGGGCGTTGTCGGTGAGCAGTACTTC.

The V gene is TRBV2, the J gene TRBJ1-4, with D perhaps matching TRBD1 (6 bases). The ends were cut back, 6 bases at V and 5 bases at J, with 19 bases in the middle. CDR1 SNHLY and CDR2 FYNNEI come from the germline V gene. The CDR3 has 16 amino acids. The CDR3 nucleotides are TGTGCCAGCAGCGCGATAATTGACAGGACAAATGAAAAACTGTTTTTT. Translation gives CASSAIIDRTNEKLFF.

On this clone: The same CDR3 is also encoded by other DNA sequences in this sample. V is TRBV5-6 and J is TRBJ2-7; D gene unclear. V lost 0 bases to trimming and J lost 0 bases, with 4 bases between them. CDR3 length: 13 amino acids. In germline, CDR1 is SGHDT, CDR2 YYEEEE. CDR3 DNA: TGTGCCAGCAGCTTGGGCAGCTCCTACGAGCAGTACTTC. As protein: CASSLGSSYEQYF. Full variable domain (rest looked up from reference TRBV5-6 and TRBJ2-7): DAGVTQSPTHLIKTRGQQVTLRCSPKSGHDTVSWYQQALGQGPQFIFQYYEEEERQRGNFPDRFSGHQFPNYSSELNVNALLLGDSALYLCASSLGSSYEQYFGPGTRLTVT.

This chain's CDR3 is CASSILAPGELFF. As DNA, the CDR3 is TGTGCCAGTAGTATCCTGGCACCCGGGGAGCTGTTTTTT. The chain recombines TRBV19 with TRBJ2-2; D is unclear. CDR1 LNHDA and CDR2 SQIVND come from the germline V gene (reference sequence). Trimming stripped 3 bases from V and 6 bases from J, with 8 bases between. The CDR3 contains 13 residues.

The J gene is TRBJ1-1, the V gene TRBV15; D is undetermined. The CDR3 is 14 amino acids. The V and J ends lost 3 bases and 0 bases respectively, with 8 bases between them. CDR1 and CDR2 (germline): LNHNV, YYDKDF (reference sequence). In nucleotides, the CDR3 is TGTGCCACCAGCAGGATAGCACTGAACACTGAAGCTTTCTTT. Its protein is CATSRIALNTEAFF.

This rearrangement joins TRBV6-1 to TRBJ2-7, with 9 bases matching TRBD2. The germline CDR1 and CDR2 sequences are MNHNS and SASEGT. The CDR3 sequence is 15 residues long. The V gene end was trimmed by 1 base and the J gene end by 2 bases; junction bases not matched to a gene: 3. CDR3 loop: CASSEVASGAYEQYF. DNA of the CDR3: TGTGCCAGCAGTGAAGTGGCTAGCGGGGCCTACGAGCAGTACTTC.

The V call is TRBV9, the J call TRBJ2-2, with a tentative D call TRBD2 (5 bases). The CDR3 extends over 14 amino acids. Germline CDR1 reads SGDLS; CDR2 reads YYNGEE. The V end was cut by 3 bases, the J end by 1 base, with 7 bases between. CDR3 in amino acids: CASSGGGNTGELFF. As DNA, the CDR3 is TGTGCCAGCAGCGGAGGAGGGAACACCGGGGAGCTGTTTTTT.

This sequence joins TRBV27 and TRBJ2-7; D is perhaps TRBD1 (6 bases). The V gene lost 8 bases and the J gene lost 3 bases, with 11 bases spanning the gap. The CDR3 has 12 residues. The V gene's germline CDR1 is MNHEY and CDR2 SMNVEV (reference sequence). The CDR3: CASSLTGYEQYF. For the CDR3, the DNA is TGTGCCAGCTCTTTGACAGGCTACGAGCAGTACTTC.

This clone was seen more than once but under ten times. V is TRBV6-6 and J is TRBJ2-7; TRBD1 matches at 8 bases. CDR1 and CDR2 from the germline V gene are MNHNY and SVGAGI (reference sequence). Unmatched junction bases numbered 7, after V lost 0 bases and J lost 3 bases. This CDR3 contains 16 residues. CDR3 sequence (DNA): TGTGCCAGCAGTTACTCGCCCTCCACAGGGGGCTACGAGCAGTACTTC. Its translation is CASSYSPSTGGYEQYF.